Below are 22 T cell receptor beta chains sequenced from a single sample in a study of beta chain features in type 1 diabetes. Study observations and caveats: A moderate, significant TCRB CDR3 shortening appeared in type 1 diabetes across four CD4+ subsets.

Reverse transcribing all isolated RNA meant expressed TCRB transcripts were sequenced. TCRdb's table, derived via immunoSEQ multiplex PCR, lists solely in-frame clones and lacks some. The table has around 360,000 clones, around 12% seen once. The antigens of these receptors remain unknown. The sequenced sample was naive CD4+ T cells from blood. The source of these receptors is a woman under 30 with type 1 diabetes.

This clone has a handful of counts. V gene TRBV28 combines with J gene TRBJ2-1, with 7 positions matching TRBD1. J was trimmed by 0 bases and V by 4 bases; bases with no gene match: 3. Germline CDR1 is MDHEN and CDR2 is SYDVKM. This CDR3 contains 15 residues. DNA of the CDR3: TGTGCCAGCAGTTACAGGGGCAGCTCCTACAATGAGCAGTTCTTC. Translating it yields CASSYRGSSYNEQFF.

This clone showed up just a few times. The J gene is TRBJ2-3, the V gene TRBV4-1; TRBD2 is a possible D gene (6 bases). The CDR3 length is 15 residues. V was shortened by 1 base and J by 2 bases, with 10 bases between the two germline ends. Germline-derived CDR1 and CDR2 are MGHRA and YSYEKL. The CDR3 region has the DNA TGCGCCAGCAGCCAAGGGATAGCGGCCACAGATACGCAGTATTTT. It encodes CASSQGIAATDTQYF.

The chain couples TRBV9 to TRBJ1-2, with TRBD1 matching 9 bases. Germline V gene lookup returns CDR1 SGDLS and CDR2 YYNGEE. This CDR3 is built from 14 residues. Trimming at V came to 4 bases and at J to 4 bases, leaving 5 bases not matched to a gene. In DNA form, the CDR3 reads TGTGCCAGCAGCCGGGACAGGGAGGTCTATGGCTACACCTTC. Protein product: CASSRDREVYGYTF. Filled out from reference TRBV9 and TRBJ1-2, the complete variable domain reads DSGVTQTPKHLITATGQRVTLRCSPRSGDLSVYWYQQSLDQGLQFLIQYYNGEERAKGNILERFSAQQFPDLHSELNLSSLELGDSALYFCASSRDREVYGYTFGSGTRLTVV.

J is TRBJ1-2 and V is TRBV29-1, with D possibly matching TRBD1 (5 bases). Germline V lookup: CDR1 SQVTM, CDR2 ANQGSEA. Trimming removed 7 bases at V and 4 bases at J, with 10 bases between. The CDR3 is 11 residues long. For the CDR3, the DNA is TGCAGCGGATCCGGGGGCTATGGCTACACCTTC. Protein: CSGSGGYGYTF.

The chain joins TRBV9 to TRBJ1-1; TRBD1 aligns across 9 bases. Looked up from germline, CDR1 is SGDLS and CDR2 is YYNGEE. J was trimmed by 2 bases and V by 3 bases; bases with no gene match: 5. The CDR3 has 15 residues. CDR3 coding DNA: TGTGCCAGCAGCGCCGGACAGGGGATAAACACTGAAGCTTTCTTT. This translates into CASSAGQGINTEAFF.

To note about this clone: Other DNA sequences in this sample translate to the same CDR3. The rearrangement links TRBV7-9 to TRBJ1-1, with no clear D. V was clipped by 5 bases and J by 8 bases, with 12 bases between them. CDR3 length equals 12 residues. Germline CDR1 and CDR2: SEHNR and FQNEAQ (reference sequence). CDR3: CASSPRGAEAFF. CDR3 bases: TGTGCCAGCAGCCCAAGAGGAGCGGAAGCTTTCTTT. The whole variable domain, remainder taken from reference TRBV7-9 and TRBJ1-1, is DTGVSQNPRHKITKRGQNVTFRCDPISEHNRLYWYRQTLGQGPEFLTYFQNEAQLEKSRLLSDRFSAERPKGSFSTLEIQRTEQGDSAMYLCASSPRGAEAFFGQGTRLTVV.

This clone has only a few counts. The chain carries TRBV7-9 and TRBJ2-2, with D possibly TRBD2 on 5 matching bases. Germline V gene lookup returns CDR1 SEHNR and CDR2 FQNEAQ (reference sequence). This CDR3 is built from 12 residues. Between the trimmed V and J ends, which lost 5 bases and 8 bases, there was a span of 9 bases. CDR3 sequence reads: CASSRGSGELFF. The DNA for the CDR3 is TGTGCCAGCAGCCGAGGGTCTGGGGAGCTGTTTTTT.

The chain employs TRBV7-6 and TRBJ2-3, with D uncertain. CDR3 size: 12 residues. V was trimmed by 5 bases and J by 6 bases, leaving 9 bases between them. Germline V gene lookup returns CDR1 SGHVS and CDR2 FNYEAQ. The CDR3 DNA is TGTGCCAGCAGCCCCACCAGGGATACGCAGTATTTT. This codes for CASSPTRDTQYF.

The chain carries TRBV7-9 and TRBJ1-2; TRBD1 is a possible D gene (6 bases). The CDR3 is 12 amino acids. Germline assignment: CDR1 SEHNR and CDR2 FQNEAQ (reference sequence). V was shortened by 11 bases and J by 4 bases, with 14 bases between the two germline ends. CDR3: CAWEGVSYGYTF. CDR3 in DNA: TGTGCCTGGGAGGGGGTCTCCTATGGCTACACCTTC.

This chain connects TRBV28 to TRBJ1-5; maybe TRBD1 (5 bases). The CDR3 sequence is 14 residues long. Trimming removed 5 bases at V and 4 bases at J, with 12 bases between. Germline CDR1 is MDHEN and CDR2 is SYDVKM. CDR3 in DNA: TGTGCCAGCAGTATCGGGGGGGGAAATCAGCCCCAGCATTTT. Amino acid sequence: CASSIGGGNQPQHF.

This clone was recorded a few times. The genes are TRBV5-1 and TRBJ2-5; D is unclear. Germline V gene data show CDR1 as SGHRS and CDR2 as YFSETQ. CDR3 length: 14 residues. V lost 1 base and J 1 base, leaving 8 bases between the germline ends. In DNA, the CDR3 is TGCGCCAGCAGCTTGCTCTCGGGCCAAGAGACCCAGTACTTC. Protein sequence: CASSLLSGQETQYF.

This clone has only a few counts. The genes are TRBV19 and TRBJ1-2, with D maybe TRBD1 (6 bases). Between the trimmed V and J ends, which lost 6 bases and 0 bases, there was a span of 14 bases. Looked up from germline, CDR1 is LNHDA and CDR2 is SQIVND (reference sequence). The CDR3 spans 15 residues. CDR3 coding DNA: TGTGCCAGTAGGATCGACAGGACCTCTAACTATGGCTACACCTTC. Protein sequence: CASRIDRTSNYGYTF.

The CDR3 DNA follows: TGTGCCAGCAGCGGACGACAGGGGAGCTTGTATGGCTACACCTTC. It encodes CASSGRQGSLYGYTF. The chain couples TRBV5-4 to TRBJ1-2; 8 bases align to TRBD1. The CDR3 is 15 residues long. The germline V gene encodes CDR1 SGHNT and CDR2 YYREEE (reference sequence). The J segment lost 5 bases and the V segment lost 4 bases, leaving 10 bases of the junction unmatched.

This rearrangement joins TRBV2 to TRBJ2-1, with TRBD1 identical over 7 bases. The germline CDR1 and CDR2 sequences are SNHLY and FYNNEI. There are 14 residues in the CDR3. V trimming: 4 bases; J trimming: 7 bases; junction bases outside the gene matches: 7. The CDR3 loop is CASSAGTVGNEQFF. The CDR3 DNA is TGTGCCAGCAGTGCCGGGACAGTGGGAAATGAGCAGTTCTTC.

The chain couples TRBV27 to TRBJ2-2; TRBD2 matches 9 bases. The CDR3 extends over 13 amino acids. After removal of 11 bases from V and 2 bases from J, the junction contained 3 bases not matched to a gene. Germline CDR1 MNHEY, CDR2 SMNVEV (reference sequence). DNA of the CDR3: TGTGCCGCGGGGGGGTCTAACACCGGGGAGCTGTTTTTT. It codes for CAAGGSNTGELFF.

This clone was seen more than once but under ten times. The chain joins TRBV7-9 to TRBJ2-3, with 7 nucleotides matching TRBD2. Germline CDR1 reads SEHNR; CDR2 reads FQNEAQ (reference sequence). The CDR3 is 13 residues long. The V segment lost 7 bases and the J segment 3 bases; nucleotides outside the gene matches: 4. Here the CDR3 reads CASTGLGTDTQYF. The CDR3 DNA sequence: TGTGCCAGCACAGGACTAGGAACAGATACGCAGTATTTT.

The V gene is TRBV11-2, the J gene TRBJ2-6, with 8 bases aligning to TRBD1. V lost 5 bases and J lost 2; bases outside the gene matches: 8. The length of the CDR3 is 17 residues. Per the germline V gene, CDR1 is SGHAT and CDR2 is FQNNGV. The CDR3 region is CASSRGTGSPGANVLTF. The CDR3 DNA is TGTGCCAGCAGCAGGGGGACAGGATCCCCTGGGGCCAACGTCCTGACTTTC.

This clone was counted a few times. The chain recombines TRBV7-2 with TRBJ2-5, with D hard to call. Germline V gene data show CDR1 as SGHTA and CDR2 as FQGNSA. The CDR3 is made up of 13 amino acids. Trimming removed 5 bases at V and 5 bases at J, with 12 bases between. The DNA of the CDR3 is TGTGCCAGCAGCCCCCTCCCTACTGAGACCCAGTACTTC. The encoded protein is CASSPLPTETQYF.

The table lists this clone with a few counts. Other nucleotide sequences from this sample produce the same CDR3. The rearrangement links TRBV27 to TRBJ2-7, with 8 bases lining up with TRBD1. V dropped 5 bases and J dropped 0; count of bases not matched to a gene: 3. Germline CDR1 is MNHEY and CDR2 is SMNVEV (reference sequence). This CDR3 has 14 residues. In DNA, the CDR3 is TGTGCCAGCAGTCGACAGGGGCTCTCCTACGAGCAGTACTTC. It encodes CASSRQGLSYEQYF.

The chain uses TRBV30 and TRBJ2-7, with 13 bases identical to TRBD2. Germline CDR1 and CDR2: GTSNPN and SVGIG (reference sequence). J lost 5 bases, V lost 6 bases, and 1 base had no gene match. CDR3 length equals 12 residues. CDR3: CACGLAGDEQYF. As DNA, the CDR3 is TGTGCCTGCGGACTAGCGGGAGACGAGCAGTACTTC. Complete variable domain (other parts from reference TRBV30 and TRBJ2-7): SQTIHQWPATLVQPVGSPLSLECTVEGTSNPNLYWYRQAAGRGLQLLFYSVGIGQISSEVPQNLSASRPQDRQFILSSKKLLLSDSGFYLCACGLAGDEQYFGPGTRLTVT.

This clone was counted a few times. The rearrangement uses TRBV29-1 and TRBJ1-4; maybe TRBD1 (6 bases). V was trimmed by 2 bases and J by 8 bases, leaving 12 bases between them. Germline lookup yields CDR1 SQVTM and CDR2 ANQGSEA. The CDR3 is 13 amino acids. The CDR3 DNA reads TGCAGCGTTGAAACAGGGCGGAGGGAAAAACTGTTTTTT. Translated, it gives CSVETGRREKLFF.

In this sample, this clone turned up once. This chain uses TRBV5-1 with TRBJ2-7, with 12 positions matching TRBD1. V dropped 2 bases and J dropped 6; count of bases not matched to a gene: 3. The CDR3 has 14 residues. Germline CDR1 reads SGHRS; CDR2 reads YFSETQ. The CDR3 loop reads CASSFGTGGGEQYF. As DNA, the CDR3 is TGCGCCAGCAGCTTCGGGACAGGGGGCGGCGAGCAGTACTTC. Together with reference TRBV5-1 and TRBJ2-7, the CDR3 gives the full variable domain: KAGVTQTPRYLIKTRGQQVTLSCSPISGHRSVSWYQQTPGQGLQFLFEYFSETQRNKGNFPGRFSGRQFSNSRSEMNVSTLELGDSALYLCASSFGTGGGEQYFGPGTRLTVT.